The TCR delta chain under discussion was sequenced for a study of γδ T cells in repeated Plasmodium falciparum infection. Overall study: Donors had four controlled P. falciparum NF54 infections over roughly 620 days. Timepoints: baseline, immediately before selected infections, and 21 days after every infection.

With CATT, TCRdb re-called clones from the multiplex PCR reads. The data show tens of thousands of delta-chain clones, with over 0.75% seen just once and roughly 9.5% held by the top ten. This clone has more than one count but fewer than ten. This is likely an artifact of a read error, given a far larger clone one base away. Other DNA sequences in the same sample also yield this CDR3. The TCR was taken from a pool of human donors (malaria-infected and uninfected, not separated). Sequencing was carried out using gamma-delta T cells from blood.

The CDR3 spells CALSLRPSYWGIGTDKLIF. The CDR3 DNA sequence: TGTGCTCTTTCCCTGAGACCCTCTTACTGGGGGATAGGCACCGATAAACTCATCTTT. This sequence joins TRDV1 and TRDJ1; 11 bases are a match to TRDD3. As TCRdb names no J gene, one was assigned here on the basis of a DNA match to germline. The CDR3 consists of 19 residues. Germline lookup yields CDR1 TSWWSYY and CDR2 QGS. V lost 8 bases to trimming and J lost 1 base; unmatched junction nucleotides: 18.